This entry concerns a single TCR beta chain. Its antigen is not identified. Via MiXCR, TCRdb re-called the RT-PCR reads, giving one row per CDR3 protein. The profile shows over 950 distinct CDR3 sequences, just over 75% of them singletons. This record comes from a study of yellow fever vaccine responses in identical twins. Study findings and constraints: Twins' vaccine T cell response reportedly seemed partly convergent, partly personalized.

Germline values: CDR1 MNHNS, CDR2 SASEGT. V lost 6 bases to trimming and J lost 8 bases, with 10 bases between them. The CDR3 consists of 11 residues. Sample: T cells from blood (PBMCs), unsorted or a sorted subset (not recorded which), taken before or after yellow fever vaccination (not recorded which). The clonotype comes from a female donor who received the yellow fever vaccine. The gene calls are TRBV6-1 and TRBJ1-1; D remains ambiguous. The CDR3, as DNA: TGTGCCAGCAGGGCCGGGCCCGAAGCTTTCTTT. This gives the protein CASRAGPEAFF.